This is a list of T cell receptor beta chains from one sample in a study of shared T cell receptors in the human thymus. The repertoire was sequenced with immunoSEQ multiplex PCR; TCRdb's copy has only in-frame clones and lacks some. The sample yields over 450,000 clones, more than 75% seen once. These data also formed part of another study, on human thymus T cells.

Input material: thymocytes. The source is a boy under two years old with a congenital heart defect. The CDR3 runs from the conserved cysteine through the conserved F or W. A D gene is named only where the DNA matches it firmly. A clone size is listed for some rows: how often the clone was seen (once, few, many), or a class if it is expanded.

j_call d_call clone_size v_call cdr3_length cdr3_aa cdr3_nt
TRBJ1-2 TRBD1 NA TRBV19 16 CASSIPSRDRDYGYTF TGTGCCAGTAGTATTCCCTCACGGGACAGGGACTATGGCTACACCTTC
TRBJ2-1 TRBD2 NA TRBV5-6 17 CASSSWGLAGGQDEQFF TGTGCCAGCAGCTCCTGGGGACTAGCGGGAGGGCAGGATGAGCAGTTCTTC
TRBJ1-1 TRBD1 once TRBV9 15 CASSLTGDGDTEAFF TGTGCCAGCAGCCTCACAGGGGATGGGGACACTGAAGCTTTCTTT
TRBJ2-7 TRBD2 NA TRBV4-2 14 CASSQESGGYEQYF TGTGCCAGCAGCCAAGAAAGCGGGGGTTACGAGCAGTACTTC
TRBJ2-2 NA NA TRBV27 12 CASRLNTGELFF TGTGCCAGCAGACTTAACACCGGGGAGCTGTTTTTT
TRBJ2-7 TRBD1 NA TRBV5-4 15 CASSLAGQGAREQYF TGTGCCAGCAGCTTGGCGGGACAGGGGGCGCGGGAGCAGTACTTC
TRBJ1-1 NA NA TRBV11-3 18 CASSLDGEGGRQNTEAFF TGTGCCAGCAGCTTAGACGGGGAGGGTGGACGGCAGAACACTGAAGCTTTCTTT
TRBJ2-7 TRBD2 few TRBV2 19 CASSERRGGSGSWSYEQYF TGTGCCAGCAGTGAACGGCGAGGGGGTAGCGGGAGCTGGAGCTACGAGCAGTACTTC
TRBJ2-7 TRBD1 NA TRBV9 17 CASSPKGWAGGRHEQYF TGTGCCAGCAGCCCAAAAGGGTGGGCAGGGGGTCGCCACGAGCAGTACTTC
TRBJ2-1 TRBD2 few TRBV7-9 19 CASSFQGTSGKGSYNEQFF TGTGCCAGCAGCTTTCAGGGGACTAGCGGGAAAGGTAGTTACAATGAGCAGTTCTTC
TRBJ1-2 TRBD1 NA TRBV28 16 CASSPGGPRGRLGYTF TGTGCCAGCAGTCCTGGGGGTCCCAGGGGGCGGCTGGGCTACACCTTC
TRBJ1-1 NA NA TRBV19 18 CASSIGPRREIMNTEAFF TGTGCCAGTAGTATTGGCCCTAGGAGGGAGATCATGAACACTGAAGCTTTCTTT
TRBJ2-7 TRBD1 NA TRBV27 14 CASGAGTASYEQYF TGTGCCAGCGGTGCCGGGACAGCCTCCTACGAGCAGTACTTC
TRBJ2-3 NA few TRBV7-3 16 CASSLAQWSSTDTQYF TGTGCCAGCAGCTTAGCCCAGTGGAGTAGCACAGATACGCAGTATTTT
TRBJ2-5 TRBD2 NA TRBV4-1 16 CASSQAQREAQETQYF TGCGCCAGCAGCCAAGCCCAACGGGAGGCCCAAGAGACCCAGTACTTC
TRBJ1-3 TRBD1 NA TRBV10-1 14 CASRGQGLGNTIYF TGCGCCAGCAGAGGACAGGGACTTGGAAACACCATATATTTT
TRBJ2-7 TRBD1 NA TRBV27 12 CASSDRAGEQYF TGTGCCAGCAGCGACAGGGCGGGCGAGCAGTACTTC
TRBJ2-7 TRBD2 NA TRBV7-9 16 CASSSICSSGGYEQYF TGTGCCAGCAGCTCTATATGCTCTAGCGGGGGCTACGAGCAGTACTTC
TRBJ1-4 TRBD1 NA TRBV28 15 CASSPPTGYREKLFF TGTGCCAGCAGCCCCCCGACAGGGTACCGTGAAAAACTGTTTTTT
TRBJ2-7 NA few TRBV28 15 CATGSEVVVAYEQYF TGTGCCACCGGGAGTGAGGTGGTGGTGGCCTACGAGCAGTACTTC
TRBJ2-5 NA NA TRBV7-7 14 CASSLLANRQTQYF TGTGCCAGCAGCTTACTAGCGAATAGGCAGACCCAGTACTTC
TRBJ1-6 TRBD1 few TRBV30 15 CAWSSRDRSNSPLHF TGTGCCTGGAGTTCCCGGGACAGGTCTAATTCACCCCTCCACTTT
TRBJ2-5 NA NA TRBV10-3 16 CAISESKAAIGETQYF TGTGCCATCAGTGAGTCGAAAGCGGCTATAGGAGAGACCCAGTACTTC
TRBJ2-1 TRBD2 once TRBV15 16 CATSRDRLAVEDEQFF TGTGCCACCAGCAGAGATCGACTAGCGGTGGAGGATGAGCAGTTCTTC
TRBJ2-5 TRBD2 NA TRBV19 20 CASSIGDPGRESPFQETQYF TGTGCCAGTAGTATAGGGGATCCTGGGCGGGAGTCCCCCTTCCAAGAGACCCAGTACTTC
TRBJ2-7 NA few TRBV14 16 CASSQEGHRVGHEQYF TGTGCCAGCAGCCAAGAGGGACACCGAGTGGGTCACGAGCAGTACTTC
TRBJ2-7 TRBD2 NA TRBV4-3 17 CASSQDFGRELAGEQYF TGCGCCAGCAGCCAAGATTTTGGGAGGGAACTAGCGGGAGAGCAGTACTTC
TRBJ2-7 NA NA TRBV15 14 CATSRDPGPYEQYF TGTGCCACCAGCAGAGACCCAGGGCCCTACGAGCAGTACTTC
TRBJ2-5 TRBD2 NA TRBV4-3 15 CASSPSGRAGVGQYF TGCGCCAGCAGCCCCAGCGGGAGGGCAGGCGTAGGCCAGTACTTC
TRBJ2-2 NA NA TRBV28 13 CASSFVGAGELFF TGTGCCAGCAGTTTTGTGGGAGCCGGGGAGCTGTTTTTT
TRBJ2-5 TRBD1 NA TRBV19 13 CASKEDRRETQYF TGTGCCAGTAAGGAGGACAGGAGAGAGACCCAGTACTTC
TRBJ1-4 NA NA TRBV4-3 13 CASSPGGGVKLFF TGCGCCAGCAGCCCTGGGGGGGGCGTAAAACTGTTTTTT
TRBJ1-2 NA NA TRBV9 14 CASSPPCSNYGYTF TGTGCCAGCAGCCCCCCCTGTTCCAACTATGGCTACACCTTC
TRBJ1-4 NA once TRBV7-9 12 CASSKYNEKLFF TGTGCCAGCAGCAAATATAATGAAAAACTGTTTTTT
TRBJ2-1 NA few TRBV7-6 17 CASSPSTRVGWDNEQFF TGTGCCAGCAGCCCGAGCACCAGGGTAGGTTGGGACAATGAGCAGTTCTTC
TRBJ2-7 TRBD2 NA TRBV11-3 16 CASSPEVGGGTYEQYF TGTGCCAGCAGCCCCGAGGTCGGCGGGGGGACCTACGAGCAGTACTTC
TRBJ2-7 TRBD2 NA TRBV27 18 CASSPTPTRNGRFHEQYF TGTGCCAGCAGTCCCACCCCTACCCGGAACGGGAGGTTTCACGAGCAGTACTTC
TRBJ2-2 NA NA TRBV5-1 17 CASSLAVLAPGGGELFF TGCGCCAGCAGCTTGGCCGTTCTAGCTCCTGGTGGAGGGGAGCTGTTTTTT